The 20 T cell receptor beta chains below come from one sample, sequenced in a study of CD8+ T cells in alopecia areata. Investigators isolated RNA and reverse transcribed it into cDNA to act as the sequencing template. The table came from immunoSEQ multiplex PCR; TCRdb's copy has only in-frame clones and leaves some out. The table lists 90,000 to 100,000 clones, about 58% of them singletons. As for treatment: oral pan-JAK inhibitor, 5-10 mg twice daily. Sequenced here: CD8+ T cells sorted from blood, sampled at week 4, from a patient treated with tofacitinib. The receptors derive from a human donor with alopecia areata.

This clone has a handful of counts. The chain employs TRBV21-1 and TRBJ2-1; the table's TRBD2 call for D was not verified on the DNA. TRBV21-1 is a pseudogene segment. The CDR3 is made up of 16 amino acids. The CDR3 DNA reads TGTGCCAGCAGCGTCAGCGGGAGAACGGCCTACAATGAGCAGTTCTTC. This gives the protein CASSVSGRTAYNEQFF.

The chain recombines TRBV7-9 with TRBJ1-4, with a possible D match to TRBD1 (6 bases). V was cut by 5 bases and J by 0 bases, with 16 bases left in between. The CDR3 consists of 17 residues. The germline V gene encodes CDR1 SEHNR and CDR2 FQNEAQ (reference sequence). The CDR3 loop is CASSPTTGLATNEKLFF. As DNA, the CDR3 is TGTGCCAGCAGCCCCACGACAGGACTTGCAACTAATGAAAAACTGTTTTTT.

At least ten counts were recorded for this clone. The chain joins TRBV5-4 to TRBJ2-7, with D possibly TRBD2 on 5 matching bases. Germline V CDR1 and CDR2: SGHNT, YYREEE (reference sequence). The CDR3 has 16 residues. Trimming left V 5 bases short and J 4 bases short, with 22 bases between. The CDR3 nucleotides are TGTGCCAGCAGTGATCTTGGGGAGAGATCACGGTACGAGCAGTACTTC. It specifies CASSDLGERSRYEQYF.

The rearrangement uses TRBV6-5 and TRBJ2-7; the match to TRBD1 covers 8 bases. The CDR3 length is 12 residues. V lost 9 bases to trimming and J lost 0 bases; unmatched junction nucleotides: 1. Germline CDR1 and CDR2: MNHEY and SVGAGI. Here the CDR3 reads CASQGASYEQYF. The CDR3, as DNA: TGTGCCAGTCAGGGGGCCTCCTACGAGCAGTACTTC.

The chain couples TRBV27 to TRBJ2-7; D is possibly TRBD1 (6 bases). The germline gives CDR1 MNHEY, CDR2 SMNVEV (reference sequence). This CDR3 spans 13 amino acids. V was pared by 3 bases and J by 1 base, with 7 bases between. CDR3 sequence reads: CASSFGTSYEQYF. The CDR3 coding sequence is TGTGCCAGCAGTTTTGGGACATCCTACGAGCAGTACTTC.

This chain uses TRBV28 with TRBJ1-5, with D possibly TRBD1 on 5 matching bases. Germline V gene sequence: CDR1 MDHEN, CDR2 SYDVKM. V was shortened by 5 bases and J by 2 bases, with 22 bases between the two germline ends. This CDR3 has 18 amino acids. The CDR3 protein is CASSERGSGKWGNQPQHF. The CDR3 DNA is TGTGCCAGCAGTGAAAGGGGTAGCGGTAAATGGGGCAATCAGCCCCAGCATTTT.

This clone was seen a few times. The rearrangement links TRBV5-1 to TRBJ1-1; D gene uncertain. The CDR3 is 13 residues long. V was trimmed by 2 bases and J by 1 base, leaving 6 bases between them. CDR1 is SGHRS and CDR2 is YFSETQ in the germline V gene. DNA for the CDR3: TGCGCCAGCAGCTTAACGGCGAACACTGAAGCTTTCTTT. It is translated as CASSLTANTEAFF.

This clone was counted between two and nine times. This chain links TRBV30 with TRBJ1-2; 7 bases fit TRBD1. V gave up 7 bases and J gave up 3 bases; unmatched junction bases: 5. Germline loops: CDR1 GTSNPN, CDR2 SVGIG (reference sequence). The CDR3 has 12 residues. The CDR3, as DNA: TGTGCCTCAGAAACAGGGGACTATGGCTACACCTTC. It translates to CASETGDYGYTF.

The J gene is TRBJ1-2, the V gene TRBV27; TRBD1 is a possible D gene (6 bases). The length of the CDR3 is 16 residues. V lost 6 bases and J 7 bases, leaving 24 bases between the germline ends. Germline CDR1 MNHEY, CDR2 SMNVEV (reference sequence). DNA of the CDR3: TGTGCCAGCAGCCCCAATGGGGGCTCCTTCTTGGGTGGCTACACCTTC. Translating it yields CASSPNGGSFLGGYTF.

The chain couples TRBV4-3 to TRBJ2-1; 9 bases fit TRBD2. The trim removed 4 bases at V and 8 bases at J, leaving 9 bases unmatched. Germline CDR1 and CDR2: LGHNA and YSLEER. There are 15 residues in the CDR3. The CDR3 protein is CASSLNSGSLDEQFF. For the CDR3, the DNA is TGCGCCAGCAGCCTCAATAGCGGGAGCCTCGATGAGCAGTTCTTC.

V is TRBV5-4 and J is TRBJ2-3; 7 bases agree with TRBD2. Germline V gene lookup returns CDR1 SGHNT and CDR2 YYREEE (reference sequence). This CDR3 spans 15 amino acids. CDR3 in DNA: TGTGCAGCAACGTCGCGGGAGTTTGGCACAGATACGCAGTATTTT. As protein: CAATSREFGTDTQYF. Based on the CDR3 plus reference TRBV5-4 and TRBJ2-3, the full variable domain is ETGVTQSPTHLIKTRGQQVTLRCSSQSGHNTVSWYQQALGQGPQFIFQYYREEENGRGNFPPRFSGLQFPNYSSELNVNALELDDSALYLCAATSREFGTDTQYFGPGTRLTVL.

The V call is TRBV7-8, the J call TRBJ2-1; perhaps TRBD2 as D (5 bases). CDR3 length: 17 residues. Germline CDR1 and CDR2: SGHVS and FQNEAQ. V gave up 4 bases and J gave up 3 bases, with 19 bases separating them. CDR3 in DNA: TGTGCCAGCAGCTCCCCCGAGCGCATAGACTACTACAATGAGCAGTTCTTC. It is translated as CASSSPERIDYYNEQFF. The full variable domain, rest sourced from reference TRBV7-8 and TRBJ2-1, is GAGVSQSPRYKVAKRGQDVALRCDPISGHVSLFWYQQALGQGPEFLTYFQNEAQLDKSGLPSDRFFAERPEGSVSTLKIQRTQQEDSAVYLCASSSPERIDYYNEQFFGPGTRLTVL.

The rearrangement links TRBV7-9 to TRBJ2-5; D gene unclear. The CDR3 consists of 13 residues. V was pared by 4 bases and J by 7 bases, with 13 bases between. The germline CDR1 and CDR2 sequences are SEHNR and FQNEAQ (reference sequence). This chain's CDR3 is CASSSTDPLTQYF. DNA of the CDR3: TGTGCCAGCAGCTCCACGGATCCTTTGACCCAGTACTTC. Variable domain in full (rest from reference TRBV7-9 and TRBJ2-5): DTGVSQNPRHKITKRGQNVTFRCDPISEHNRLYWYRQTLGQGPEFLTYFQNEAQLEKSRLLSDRFSAERPKGSFSTLEIQRTEQGDSAMYLCASSSTDPLTQYFGPGTRLLVL.

This clone was counted once. V usage is TRBV4-2 and J usage is TRBJ2-6, with D possibly being TRBD1 (5 bases). The CDR3 runs to 18 residues. V dropped 0 bases and J dropped 3 bases, with 15 bases sitting between them. The germline V gene encodes CDR1 LGHNA and CDR2 YNFKEQ. CDR3: CASSQEDQGTVGANVLTF. In nucleotides, the CDR3 is TGTGCCAGCAGCCAAGAGGATCAGGGTACGGTTGGGGCCAACGTCCTGACTTTC.

Only a few counts were recorded for this clone. The genes are TRBV4-3 and TRBJ2-7, with D possibly matching TRBD1 (7 bases). V was cut by 1 base and J by 5 bases, with 12 bases left in between. CDR3 length equals 14 residues. CDR1 is LGHNA and CDR2 is YSLEER in the germline V gene. The CDR3 nucleotides read TGCGCCAGCAGCCAAGTTCAGGGGGGAAACGAGCAGTACTTC. Its protein product is CASSQVQGGNEQYF.

The count of this clone is one. This chain connects TRBV30 to TRBJ1-2, with D unresolved. V lost 0 bases and J lost 3, with 8 bases in between. The CDR3 contains 13 residues. Per the germline V gene, CDR1 is GTSNPN and CDR2 is SVGIG (reference sequence). Here the CDR3 reads CAWSVAAHYGYTF. The CDR3 nucleotides read TGTGCCTGGAGTGTCGCAGCCCACTATGGCTACACCTTC.

A remark on this clone: It may be a read error: a sequence one base away is much more abundant. The chain uses TRBV6-5 and TRBJ1-1; weak D call: TRBD1 (6 bases). Germline lookup yields CDR1 MNHEY and CDR2 SVGAGI. This CDR3 contains 13 residues. The ends were cut back, 4 bases at V and 1 base at J, with 7 bases in the middle. The CDR3 region has the DNA TGTGCCAGCAGTTCGACAGGGAACACTGAAGCTTTCTTT. Its translation: CASSSTGNTEAFF.

The V and J genes are TRBV30 and TRBJ2-1; D is perhaps TRBD2 (6 bases). The ends were cut back, 0 bases at V and 5 bases at J, with 14 bases in the middle. CDR3 length equals 15 residues. Germline V gene data show CDR1 as GTSNPN and CDR2 as SVGIG (reference sequence). The CDR3 sequence: CAWSVTAGYNNEQFF. For the CDR3, the DNA is TGTGCCTGGAGTGTAACGGCGGGATATAACAATGAGCAGTTCTTC.

The CDR3 here is CASSLADRGMFAEAFF. In nucleotides, the CDR3 is TGTGCCAGCAGCTTAGCGGACAGGGGCATGTTCGCTGAAGCTTTCTTT. V usage is TRBV7-6 and J usage is TRBJ1-1; the match to TRBD1 covers 9 bases. CDR3 length equals 16 residues. The junction had 8 bases not matched to a gene; V was cut back by 0 bases and J by 6 bases. Germline CDR1 SGHVS, CDR2 FNYEAQ. Using reference TRBV7-6 and TRBJ1-1 for the parts outside the CDR3, the full variable domain is GAGVSQSPRYKVTKRGQDVALRCDPISGHVSLYWYRQALGQGPEFLTYFNYEAQQDKSGLPNDRFSAERPEGSISTLTIQRTEQRDSAMYRCASSLADRGMFAEAFFGQGTRLTVV.

This clone has just a few counts. The chain is built from TRBV11-2 and TRBJ2-3; D ambiguous. The V end was cut by 6 bases, the J end by 2 bases, with 12 bases between. Germline V lookup: CDR1 SGHAT, CDR2 FQNNGV. The CDR3 sequence is 14 residues long. In nucleotides, the CDR3 is TGTGCCAGCAGTTGGGTCTTTGCCACAGATACGCAGTATTTT. Protein sequence: CASSWVFATDTQYF.